Listed below are T cell receptor beta chains from one sample, sequenced in a study of cytomegalovirus exposure and HLA in healthy donors. Produced via immunoSEQ multiplex PCR; TCRdb's table is partial and in-frame only. The sample contains about 130,000 clones, 9.7% of which appear only once. What was sequenced was PBMCs. The receptor set was obtained from a man between 50 and 59 years old in good health and CMV-seronegative. Both conserved end residues are part of each CDR3. The D gene is left open where the match is weak. Only some rows state a clone size, as once, few, many or a class for expanded clones.

v_call	clone_size	j_call	d_call	cdr3_nt	cdr3_aa
TRBV28	few	TRBJ2-3	.	TGTGCCAGCAGTCCCCTTAGCGGATTGAATGTAGATACGCAGTATTTT	CASSPLSGLNVDTQYF
TRBV28	few	TRBJ1-5	.	TGTGCCAGCAGTTTATCGGCGCCCGGGGGGAGCAATCAGCCCCAGCATTTT	CASSLSAPGGSNQPQHF
TRBV6-5	many	TRBJ2-1	TRBD2	TGTGCCAGCGGGACTAGCGGGAGGTTTCACAATGAGCAGTTCTTC	CASGTSGRFHNEQFF
TRBV5-5	.	TRBJ2-3	.	TGTGCCAGCAGCCCCCTGAAGGGGCGGTCAGATACGCAGTATTTT	CASSPLKGRSDTQYF
TRBV25-1	few	TRBJ1-3	TRBD1	TGTGCCAGCAGTATACAGGGGTCTGGAAACACCATATATTTT	CASSIQGSGNTIYF
TRBV11-2	.	TRBJ1-2	TRBD1	TGTGCCAGCAGGGGACAGGGTGCTAACTATGGCTACACCTTC	CASRGQGANYGYTF
TRBV4-2	.	TRBJ2-5	.	TGTGCCAGCAGCCAAGATCTACGGGGGGAGACCCAGTACTTC	CASSQDLRGETQYF
TRBV11-2	.	TRBJ2-4	TRBD2	TGTGCCAGCAGCTTAGATCTCCAGCGGGAGTACATTCAGTACTTC	CASSLDLQREYIQYF
TRBV5-4	.	TRBJ2-7	TRBD2	TGTGCCAGCAGTTTCCAGGTAGCGGGGTCCTACGAGCAGTACTTC	CASSFQVAGSYEQYF
TRBV30	few	TRBJ2-3	TRBD2	TGTGCCTGGAGTGGAGAGGGGCTAGCGGGTAACACAGATACGCAGTATTTT	CAWSGEGLAGNTDTQYF
TRBV4-1	.	TRBJ1-2	TRBD1	TGCGCCAGCAGCCAAGATCAGGGGGGACTGAATTCACCTAACTATGGCTACACCTTC	CASSQDQGGLNSPNYGYTF
TRBV4-2	few	TRBJ2-1	TRBD2	TGTGCCAGCAGCCAACCGACTAGCGGGGTATTCAATGAGCAGTTCTTC	CASSQPTSGVFNEQFF
TRBV6-5	.	TRBJ1-1	.	TGTGCCAGCACTGTCCCCGGATCCGGGACTGAAGCTTTCTTT	CASTVPGSGTEAFF
TRBV27	.	TRBJ2-7	TRBD2	TGTGCCAGCACCCCGACTAGCGGGACCCCGCTTGGCGAGCAGTACTTC	CASTPTSGTPLGEQYF
TRBV29-1	.	TRBJ2-7	TRBD2	TGCAGCGTTGGGGGGACTAGCGGGAGGGCGGGCTACGAGCAGTACTTC	CSVGGTSGRAGYEQYF
TRBV29-1	.	TRBJ1-4	.	TGCAGCGTTGCATACAGAGAAGGTGAAAAACTGTTTTTT	CSVAYREGEKLFF
TRBV5-1	few	TRBJ1-5	.	TGCGCCAGCAGTGATTCCCCGGGAGGAAGCAATCAGCCCCAGCATTTT	CASSDSPGGSNQPQHF
TRBV7-3	.	TRBJ1-1	.	TGTGCCAGCAGCTTAACGGGGGGAGGGACCTACACTGAAGCTTTCTTT	CASSLTGGGTYTEAFF
TRBV9	.	TRBJ2-3	TRBD2	TGTGCCAGCAGCACCCGGGGGAAGCGGGAGGCCGTTGATACGCAGTATTTT	CASSTRGKREAVDTQYF
TRBV19	few	TRBJ2-2	TRBD1	TGTGCCAGTAGTATAGGGGACAGGGAGGCCGGGGAGCTGTTTTTT	CASSIGDREAGELFF
TRBV30	.	TRBJ1-1	.	TGTGCCTGGAGTACAGGGTTATTGACTATGAACACTGAAGCTTTCTTT	CAWSTGLLTMNTEAFF
TRBV6-5	few	TRBJ1-1	TRBD1	TGTGCCTGTTTCCGGGACAGGAACACTGAAGCTTTCTTT	CACFRDRNTEAFF
TRBV18	.	TRBJ2-1	TRBD2	TGTGCCAGCTCACTGGATCAGGGAGGGGACAATGAGCAGTTCTTC	CASSLDQGGDNEQFF
TRBV2	.	TRBJ2-2	.	TGTGCCAGCAGTGGAATCCTGGAGCATGAGGAGCTGTTTTTT	CASSGILEHEELFF
TRBV5-1	.	TRBJ2-4	TRBD1	TGCGCCAGCGGGACAGGGGAAGGCGGAAACATTCAGTACTTC	CASGTGEGGNIQYF
TRBV30	.	TRBJ1-2	.	TGTGCCTGGAGTGTTCCTTTGCCGAGGGGCTACACCTTC	CAWSVPLPRGYTF
TRBV5-6	few	TRBJ1-3	TRBD1	TGTGCCAGCAGTCGGGGGACAGGCGGTTTCTCTGGAAACACCATATATTTT	CASSRGTGGFSGNTIYF
TRBV7-2	.	TRBJ2-5	.	TGTGCCAGCAGCTTCCGTACTAGCCCGCGGGGGACCCAGTACTTC	CASSFRTSPRGTQYF
TRBV30	.	TRBJ2-7	TRBD1	TGTGCCTGGAGTCCCGGACAGGGGATGAACGAGCAGTACTTC	CAWSPGQGMNEQYF
TRBV5-4	few	TRBJ2-1	.	TGTGCCAGCAGCTTGGCACAGGGAGTATTAAATGAGCAGTTCTTC	CASSLAQGVLNEQFF
TRBV5-4	few	TRBJ2-5	TRBD1	TGTGCCAGCAGCTTGAGGACAGGGGAAGAGACCCAGTACTTC	CASSLRTGEETQYF
TRBV4-1	.	TRBJ1-2	.	TGCGCCAGCGGGAGGGAAGGGCCCTATGGCTACACCTTC	CASGREGPYGYTF
TRBV7-6	.	TRBJ1-5	TRBD1	TGTGCCAGCAGCTTGTCCGGGACAGGGCCCCAGCATTTT	CASSLSGTGPQHF
TRBV5-5	.	TRBJ2-2	.	TGTGCCAGCAGCGCGAACAGGGGAGTGGAGGGCACCGGGGAGCTGTTTTTT	CASSANRGVEGTGELFF
TRBV11-3	.	TRBJ2-1	TRBD2	TGTGCCAGCAGCCCGACTAGCGGGCACTACAATGAGCAGTTCTTC	CASSPTSGHYNEQFF
TRBV9	few	TRBJ2-1	TRBD2	TGTGCCAGCAGCGTTGCTCTTCTCGGGGGGTACAATGAGCAGTTCTTC	CASSVALLGGYNEQFF
TRBV11-2	.	TRBJ1-1	.	TGTGCCACCGACAGGTTGAACACTGAAGCTTTCTTT	CATDRLNTEAFF
TRBV5-4	.	TRBJ2-1	TRBD2	TGTGCCAGCAGCTTAGGACTAGCGGGAGATGAGCAGTTCTTC	CASSLGLAGDEQFF
TRBV14	.	TRBJ2-2	TRBD1	TGTGCCAGCAGACAACAGGGGGTTAACACCGGGGAGCTGTTTTTT	CASRQQGVNTGELFF
TRBV6-4	many	TRBJ2-3	.	TGTGCCAGCAGTGTAGGGGACTCTGGCACAGATACGCAGTATTTT	CASSVGDSGTDTQYF
TRBV6-1	.	TRBJ2-2	TRBD1	TGTGCCAGCAGTGAAGGGACAGGGGGCAGAACCGGGGAGCTGTTTTTT	CASSEGTGGRTGELFF
TRBV5-1	.	TRBJ1-3	.	TGCGCCAGCAGCCAGCAGGGGTCTGGAAACACCATATATTTT	CASSQQGSGNTIYF
TRBV5-4	.	TRBJ2-5	.	TGTGCCAGCAGCTTGGATCAGGGGCGTGAGACCCAGTACTTC	CASSLDQGRETQYF
TRBV7-2	few	TRBJ1-5	.	TGTGCCAGCAGCGGAAGGGTGGGGAGTGGCAATCAGCCCCAGCATTTT	CASSGRVGSGNQPQHF
TRBV7-6	.	TRBJ1-1	.	TGTGCCAGCAGCTTAGGAGGGCTGGGCACTGAAGCTTTCTTT	CASSLGGLGTEAFF
TRBV6-5	.	TRBJ1-1	TRBD1	TGTGCCAGCAGTCGAGCGGACAGGGAAGCTTTCTTT	CASSRADREAFF
TRBV2	few	TRBJ2-7	.	TGTGCCAGCAGTGAATCGGGGATTCCCTACGAGCAGTACTTC	CASSESGIPYEQYF